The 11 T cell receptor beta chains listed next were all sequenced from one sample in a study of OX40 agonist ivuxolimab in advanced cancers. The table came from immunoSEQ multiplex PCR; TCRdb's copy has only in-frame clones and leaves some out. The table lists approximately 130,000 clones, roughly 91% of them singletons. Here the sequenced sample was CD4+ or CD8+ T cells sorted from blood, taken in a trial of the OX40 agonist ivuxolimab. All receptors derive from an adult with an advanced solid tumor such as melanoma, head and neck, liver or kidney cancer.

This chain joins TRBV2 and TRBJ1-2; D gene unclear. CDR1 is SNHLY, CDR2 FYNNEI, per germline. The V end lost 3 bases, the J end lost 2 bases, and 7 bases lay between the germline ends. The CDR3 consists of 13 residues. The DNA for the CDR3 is TGTGCCAGCAGTGACGGTCGAAACTATGGCTACACCTTC. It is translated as CASSDGRNYGYTF.

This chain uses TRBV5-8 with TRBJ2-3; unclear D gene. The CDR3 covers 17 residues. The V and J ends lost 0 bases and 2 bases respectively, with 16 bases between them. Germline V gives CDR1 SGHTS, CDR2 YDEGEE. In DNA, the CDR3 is TGTGCCAGCAGCTTGGCACTCTCACCGGGTATCACAGATACGCAGTATTTT. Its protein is CASSLALSPGITDTQYF.

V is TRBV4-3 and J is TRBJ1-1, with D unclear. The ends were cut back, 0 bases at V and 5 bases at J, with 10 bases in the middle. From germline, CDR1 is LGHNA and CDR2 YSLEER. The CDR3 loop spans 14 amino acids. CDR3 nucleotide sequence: TGCGCCAGCAGCCAAGATAGGAGGAGGACTGAAGCTTTCTTT. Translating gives CASSQDRRRTEAFF.

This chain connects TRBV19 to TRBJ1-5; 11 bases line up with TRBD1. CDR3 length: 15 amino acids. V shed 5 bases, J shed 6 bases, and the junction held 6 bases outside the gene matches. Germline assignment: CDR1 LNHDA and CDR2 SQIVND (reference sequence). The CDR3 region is CASSLGQGAVQPQHF. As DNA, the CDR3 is TGTGCCAGTAGTCTTGGACAGGGGGCAGTTCAGCCCCAGCATTTT. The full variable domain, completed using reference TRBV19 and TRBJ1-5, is DGGITQSPKYLFRKEGQNVTLSCEQNLNHDAMYWYRQDPGQGLRLIYYSQIVNDFQKGDIAEGYSVSREKKESFPLTVTSAQKNPTAFYLCASSLGQGAVQPQHFGDGTRLSIL.

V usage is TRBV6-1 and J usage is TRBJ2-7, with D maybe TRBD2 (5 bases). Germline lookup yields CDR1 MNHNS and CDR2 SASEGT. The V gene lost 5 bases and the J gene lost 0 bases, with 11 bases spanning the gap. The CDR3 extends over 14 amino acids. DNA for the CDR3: TGTGCCAGCAGTTATTCTGGGAGCTCCTACGAGCAGTACTTC. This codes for CASSYSGSSYEQYF.

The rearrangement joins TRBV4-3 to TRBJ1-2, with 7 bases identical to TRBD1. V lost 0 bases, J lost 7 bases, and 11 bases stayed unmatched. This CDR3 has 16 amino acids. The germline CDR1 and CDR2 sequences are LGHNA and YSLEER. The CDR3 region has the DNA TGCGCCAGCAGCCAAGATCTCCGACAGGGATATGGTGGCTACACCTTC. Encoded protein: CASSQDLRQGYGGYTF.

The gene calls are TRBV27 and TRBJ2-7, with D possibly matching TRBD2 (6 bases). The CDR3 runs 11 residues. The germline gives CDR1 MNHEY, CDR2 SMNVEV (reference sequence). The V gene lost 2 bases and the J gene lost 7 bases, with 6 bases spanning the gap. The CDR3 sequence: CASSLGGEQYF. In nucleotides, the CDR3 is TGTGCCAGCAGTTTAGGAGGGGAGCAGTACTTC.

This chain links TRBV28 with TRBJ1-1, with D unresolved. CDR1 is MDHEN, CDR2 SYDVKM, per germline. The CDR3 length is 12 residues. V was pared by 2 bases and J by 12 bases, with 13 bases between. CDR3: CASSLVQDGPFF. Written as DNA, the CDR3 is TGTGCCAGCAGTTTAGTGCAGGACGGGCCTTTCTTT.

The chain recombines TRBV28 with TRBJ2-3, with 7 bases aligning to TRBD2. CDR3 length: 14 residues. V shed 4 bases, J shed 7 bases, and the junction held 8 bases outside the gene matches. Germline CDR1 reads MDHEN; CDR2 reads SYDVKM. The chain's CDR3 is CASSSSGTGNTQYF. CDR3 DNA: TGTGCCAGCAGTTCAAGCGGGACCGGGAATACGCAGTATTTT.

CDR3 nucleotide sequence: TGTGCCAGCAGCTCAGGATGGTACGAGCAGTACTTC. It yields the protein CASSSGWYEQYF. The chain employs TRBV7-9 and TRBJ2-7; D remains unclear. V was cut by 4 bases and J by 4 bases, with 8 bases left in between. The CDR3 has 12 amino acids. Germline CDR1 is SEHNR and CDR2 is FQNEAQ (reference sequence).

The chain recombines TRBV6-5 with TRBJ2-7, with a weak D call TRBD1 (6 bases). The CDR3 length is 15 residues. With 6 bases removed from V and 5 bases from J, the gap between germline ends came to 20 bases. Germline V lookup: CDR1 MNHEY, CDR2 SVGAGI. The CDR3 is CASRRPQGKPHEQYF. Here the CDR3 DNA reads TGTGCCAGCAGACGCCCCCAGGGGAAGCCCCACGAGCAGTACTTC.